This TCR beta chain is drawn from a study of T-cell memory formation after mild COVID-19. General study findings and limits: CD8+ contracting clones occupied EMRA, while CD4+ ones occupied mainly CM and EM. Whereas later expanders leaned CD4+, clones contracting day 15 to 85 showed a balanced CD4/CD8 makeup.

This clonotype has only a few counts. Its antigen is as yet unknown. Libraries for TCRalpha and TCRbeta carried sample barcodes and unique molecular identifiers via 5'RACE. TCRdb processed the 5' RACE reads anew with MiXCR; each CDR3 protein has one entry. The sample consists of approximately 210,000 distinct CDR3 sequences, about 10% of them appearing once. In germline, CDR1 is MNHNY, CDR2 SVGAGI (reference sequence). CDR3 length: 17 amino acids. Trimming removed 8 bases from V and 7 bases from J, with 27 bases in between. The V gene is TRBV6-6, the J gene TRBJ1-5; D is undetermined. This clonotype was sampled from a man aged 18 to 35 who had mild COVID-19 (a few samples of this study predate the infection). Cell type and time point are not known. Specimen: PBMCs or a T cell subset sorted from them (not recorded which). The CDR3 nucleotides read TGTGCCAGCTCCCCCGGTAATCATTGGCGGGTGGGGCAGCCCCAGCATTTT. Its protein product is CASSPGNHWRVGQPQHF.